Below are 25 T cell receptor beta chains sequenced from a single sample in a study of early T cells in non-severe SARS-CoV-2 infection. MiXCR, run by TCRdb on the 5' RACE reads, gives a single entry per CDR3 protein. Of around 47,000 distinct CDR3 sequences listed, roughly 11% are singletons. The source material was whole blood. Receptors originate from an adult who was a healthcare worker with PCR-confirmed SARS-CoV-2 infection or an uninfected control (not recorded which).

The gene calls are TRBV4-3 and TRBJ1-1; D gene uncertain. Trimming left V 0 bases short and J 7 bases short, with 9 bases between. The CDR3 totals 13 residues. Germline V gene data show CDR1 as LGHNA and CDR2 as YSLEER. The CDR3 region is CASSQDHYDEAFF. The CDR3 DNA reads TGCGCCAGCAGCCAAGATCATTACGATGAAGCTTTCTTT.

The V and J genes are TRBV9 and TRBJ1-1, with D uncertain. V was trimmed by 0 bases and J by 5 bases, leaving 17 bases between them. The germline gives CDR1 SGDLS, CDR2 YYNGEE. The CDR3 extends over 16 amino acids. The CDR3 sequence is CASSVGPRQERTEAFF. CDR3 DNA: TGTGCCAGCAGCGTAGGGCCCCGGCAGGAGAGGACTGAAGCTTTCTTT.

There are a few counts of this clonotype. This chain joins TRBV7-9 and TRBJ2-7; no clear D gene. V dropped 3 bases and J dropped 6 bases, with 6 bases sitting between them. Germline V gene lookup returns CDR1 SEHNR and CDR2 FQNEAQ (reference sequence). This CDR3 region has 11 residues. The CDR3: CASSFASEQYF. The CDR3 nucleotides are TGTGCCAGCAGCTTTGCCTCCGAGCAGTACTTC.

This clonotype was counted a few times. The chain recombines TRBV29-1 with TRBJ2-5; perhaps TRBD1 as D (5 bases). The CDR3 loop spans 13 amino acids. V lost 1 base, J lost 5 bases, and 11 bases lay in between. CDR1 is SQVTM and CDR2 is ANQGSEA in the germline V gene. The CDR3 is CSVEGKGMETQYF. The CDR3 region has the DNA TGCAGCGTTGAAGGGAAGGGGATGGAGACCCAGTACTTC.

This clonotype was seen ten or more times. V is TRBV7-9 and J is TRBJ2-1; 8 positions match TRBD1. Looked up from germline, CDR1 is SEHNR and CDR2 is FQNEAQ (reference sequence). Unmatched junction bases numbered 0, after V lost 2 bases and J lost 6 bases. The CDR3 is 13 residues long. The DNA for the CDR3 is TGTGCCAGCAGCTTAACAGGGGGCAATGAGCAGTTCTTC. Translating it yields CASSLTGGNEQFF.

This clonotype was seen only a few times. The V call is TRBV20-1, the J call TRBJ2-3, with a weak D call TRBD2 (7 bases). This CDR3 contains 13 residues. Germline assignment: CDR1 DFQATT and CDR2 SNEGSKA (reference sequence). Trimming took 6 bases from V and 2 from J, leaving 12 bases between them. CDR3 loop: CSAKRGATDTQYF. The CDR3 DNA is TGCAGTGCCAAACGGGGGGCCACAGATACGCAGTATTTT.

This clonotype was seen at least ten times. The chain uses TRBV7-8 and TRBJ2-7; D may be TRBD1 (6 bases). The CDR3 is made up of 13 amino acids. The germline V gene encodes CDR1 SGHVS and CDR2 FQNEAQ. Trimming removed 4 bases from V and 6 bases from J, with 13 bases in between. The CDR3 here is CASSSGQYREQYF. CDR3 in DNA: TGTGCCAGCAGCTCGGGACAATACCGCGAGCAGTACTTC. Variable domain in full (rest from reference TRBV7-8 and TRBJ2-7): GAGVSQSPRYKVAKRGQDVALRCDPISGHVSLFWYQQALGQGPEFLTYFQNEAQLDKSGLPSDRFFAERPEGSVSTLKIQRTQQEDSAVYLCASSSGQYREQYFGPGTRLTVT.

The chain combines TRBV11-2 with TRBJ2-1; 11 positions agree with TRBD2. The CDR3 totals 15 residues. CDR1 is SGHAT and CDR2 is FQNNGV in the germline V gene. J lost 9 bases, V lost 2 bases, and 6 bases had no gene match. Here the CDR3 reads CASSLTLAGGSEQFF. CDR3 DNA sequence: TGTGCCAGCAGCTTAACCTTAGCGGGAGGGAGTGAGCAGTTCTTC.

This clonotype was detected many times. The chain couples TRBV7-6 to TRBJ2-7; no clear D. Germline loops: CDR1 SGHVS, CDR2 FNYEAQ. V was cut by 5 bases and J by 6 bases, with 14 bases left in between. The CDR3 spans 13 residues. The CDR3 sequence is CASSPRIDGEQYF. CDR3 sequence (DNA): TGTGCCAGCAGCCCGAGGATTGACGGCGAGCAGTACTTC.

This clonotype was detected many times. This chain connects TRBV12-3 or TRBV12-4 to TRBJ2-1; 10 nucleotides agree with TRBD1. V trimming: 5 bases; J trimming: 9 bases; junction bases outside the gene matches: 10. The CDR3 length is 15 residues. CDR3 in amino acids: CASSAPGTGDGEQFF. The CDR3 region has the DNA TGTGCCAGCAGTGCTCCCGGGACAGGGGACGGTGAGCAGTTCTTC.

The rearrangement uses TRBV19 and TRBJ1-5; no reliable D call. V was trimmed by 6 bases and J by 6 bases, leaving 9 bases between them. Per germline, CDR1 LNHDA and CDR2 SQIVND (reference sequence). The CDR3 runs to 12 residues. DNA of the CDR3: TGTGCCAGTAGCCCGGGTACTCAGCCCCAGCATTTT. Translating it yields CASSPGTQPQHF.

This clonotype was counted at least ten times. V is TRBV6-2 or TRBV6-3 and J is TRBJ1-5; TRBD1 is a possible D gene (6 bases). V lost 2 bases to trimming and J lost 8 bases, with 13 bases between them. Germline V gives CDR1 MNHEY, CDR2 SVGEGT. The CDR3 spans 14 residues. CDR3 protein: CASSYTGSGKPQHF. In nucleotides, the CDR3 is TGTGCCAGCAGTTACACAGGGTCTGGCAAGCCCCAGCATTTT.

This clonotype was recorded at least ten times. This chain uses TRBV29-1 with TRBJ2-7; TRBD1 might be the D (5 bases). The CDR3 spans 11 residues. Germline V gives CDR1 SQVTM, CDR2 ANQGSEA. Trimming cost V 4 bases and J 1 base, with 5 bases left between them. The CDR3 DNA is TGCAGCGTTGGACAGTCCTACGAGCAGTACTTC. Its translation: CSVGQSYEQYF.

In its sample, this clonotype was seen a few times. The CDR3 region has the DNA TGCGCCAGCAGCGCAGGACTAGCGGGGGGAGAGCAGTTCTTC. It specifies CASSAGLAGGEQFF. This rearrangement joins TRBV5-1 to TRBJ2-1; 14 bases agree with TRBD2. V lost 4 bases to trimming and J lost 10 bases; unmatched junction nucleotides: 4. Germline CDR1 reads SGHRS; CDR2 reads YFSETQ. CDR3 size: 14 residues.

The gene calls are TRBV6-5 and TRBJ1-5; the match to TRBD1 covers 9 bases. The germline CDR1 and CDR2 sequences are MNHEY and SVGAGI. The CDR3 covers 16 residues. The junction had 7 bases not matched to a gene; V was cut back by 5 bases and J by 2 bases. The CDR3 loop reads CASSPQGAVGNQPQHF. CDR3 in DNA: TGTGCCAGCAGTCCACAGGGGGCAGTGGGCAATCAGCCCCAGCATTTT.

This clonotype was counted at least ten times. The J gene is TRBJ2-1, the V gene TRBV20-1; D is unclear. The germline V gene has CDR1 DFQATT and CDR2 SNEGSKA (reference sequence). V was clipped by 1 base and J by 3 bases, with 7 bases between them. The CDR3 has 13 residues. CDR3 nucleotide sequence: TGCAGTGCTAGAGTTAGCTTCTACAATGAGCAGTTCTTC. Translation gives CSARVSFYNEQFF.

This clonotype was counted ten times or more. The V call is TRBV7-2, the J call TRBJ1-3; D might be TRBD1 (6 bases). The length of the CDR3 is 16 residues. The V gene lost 5 bases and the J gene lost 4 bases, with 18 bases spanning the gap. From germline, CDR1 is SGHTA and CDR2 FQGNSA. The CDR3 DNA reads TGTGCCAGCAGCCAGACTTGGGGGGGCTCGGGAAACACCATATATTTT. Translating gives CASSQTWGGSGNTIYF.

The chain employs TRBV4-1 and TRBJ1-5; D is uncertain. Trimming took off 0 bases at V and 4 bases at J, with 10 bases between the two ends. CDR1 is MGHRA and CDR2 is YSYEKL in the germline V gene. The CDR3 is 15 amino acids. Here the CDR3 reads CASSQDLRVNQPQHF. The CDR3 DNA follows: TGCGCCAGCAGCCAAGATTTGAGGGTTAATCAGCCCCAGCATTTT.

This clonotype was detected a few times. The V gene is TRBV28, the J gene TRBJ1-5; the D gene is possibly TRBD1 (5 bases). Germline lookup yields CDR1 MDHEN and CDR2 SYDVKM. V was shortened by 7 bases and J by 2 bases, with 12 bases between the two germline ends. This CDR3 is 14 amino acids long. Here the CDR3 DNA reads TGTGCCAGCAACTCAGGGAAGGGCAATCAGCCCCAGCATTTT. Translation gives CASNSGKGNQPQHF.

The rearrangement links TRBV4-1 to TRBJ2-3; the D gene is possibly TRBD1 (5 bases). The V end lost 4 bases, the J end lost 6 bases, and 14 bases lay between the germline ends. The CDR3 is made up of 14 amino acids. Germline assignment: CDR1 MGHRA and CDR2 YSYEKL. The CDR3: CASSLRGAGDTQYF. CDR3 coding DNA: TGCGCCAGCAGCCTTCGTGGGGCAGGGGATACGCAGTATTTT.

This clonotype was picked up many times. V usage is TRBV28 and J usage is TRBJ1-1, with 8 nucleotides matching TRBD1. V was clipped by 3 bases and J by 11 bases; unmatched bases: 5. Germline CDR1 and CDR2: MDHEN and SYDVKM. The CDR3 is made up of 12 amino acids. For the CDR3, the DNA is TGTGCCAGCAGTTTTGACAGGGGTTTCGCTTTCTTT. Translated: CASSFDRGFAFF.

This clonotype has only a few counts. The chain couples TRBV10-3 to TRBJ2-1; 13 bases match TRBD2. V shed 6 bases, J shed 1 base, and the junction held 9 bases outside the gene matches. The CDR3 extends over 18 amino acids. Germline CDR1 is ENHRY and CDR2 is SYGVKD. CDR3 amino acids: CAISPGLAGPDSYNEQFF. Written as DNA, the CDR3 is TGTGCCATCAGCCCGGGACTAGCGGGACCCGATTCCTACAATGAGCAGTTCTTC.

This clonotype was seen repeatedly, ten times or more. The V and J genes are TRBV7-2 and TRBJ2-1; D unclear. Germline loops: CDR1 SGHTA, CDR2 FQGNSA. The CDR3 is 15 amino acids. The ends were cut back, 3 bases at V and 0 bases at J, with 9 bases in the middle. CDR3 amino acids: CASSLHSSSYNEQFF. CDR3 nucleotides: TGTGCCAGCAGCTTGCACTCGAGCTCCTACAATGAGCAGTTCTTC.

In this sample, this clonotype turned up many times. This chain uses TRBV20-1 with TRBJ1-5, with TRBD1 as a possible D gene (5 bases). V gave up 3 bases and J gave up 5 bases, with 11 bases separating them. CDR1 is DFQATT and CDR2 is SNEGSKA in the germline V gene (reference sequence). The CDR3 is 13 residues long. This CDR3 reads CSARQGGDQPQHF. In DNA, the CDR3 is TGCAGTGCTAGGCAGGGAGGGGATCAGCCCCAGCATTTT.

This clonotype appeared many times. V gene TRBV28 combines with J gene TRBJ1-2; tentative D call: TRBD1 (5 bases). In germline, CDR1 is MDHEN, CDR2 SYDVKM. The CDR3 contains 14 residues. V lost 6 bases, J lost 7 bases, and 18 bases lay in between. The CDR3 loop reads CASRIPGPRGGYTF. The CDR3 nucleotides are TGTGCCAGCAGAATACCGGGACCTAGGGGTGGCTACACCTTC.